One and the same sample provided the 21 T cell receptor beta chains below, sequenced in a study of blood T cell repertoires in COVID-19. Only in-frame clones appear in the TCRdb table, and some are missing; sequencing was by immunoSEQ multiplex PCR. Here the sample spans about 59,000 clones, about 87% being singletons. The sequencing input was peripheral blood. The source of these receptors is a man aged 55 to 69 with active or convalescent COVID-19.

The chain combines TRBV2 with TRBJ2-4; 7 bases are a match to TRBD2. This CDR3 has 17 amino acids. Germline lookup yields CDR1 SNHLY and CDR2 FYNNEI. Losses at the gene ends were 5 bases for V and 0 bases for J; bases not matched to a gene: 10. Written as DNA, the CDR3 is TGTGCCAGCAGTCCGAGCCGGGTAGCGGGAGCCAAAAACATTCAGTACTTC. Protein sequence: CASSPSRVAGAKNIQYF.

The chain combines TRBV19 with TRBJ1-1, with TRBD1 matching over 7 bases. There are 13 residues in the CDR3. Germline assignment: CDR1 LNHDA and CDR2 SQIVND (reference sequence). Trimming removed 6 bases from V and 7 bases from J; junction bases left unmatched: 8. CDR3 region: CASSHRGGGEAFF. The CDR3 region has the DNA TGTGCCAGTAGCCACAGGGGTGGCGGTGAAGCTTTCTTT.

V is TRBV28 and J is TRBJ2-2; tentative D call: TRBD1 (6 bases). CDR1 is MDHEN and CDR2 is SYDVKM in the germline V gene. V dropped 5 bases and J dropped 3 bases, with 13 bases sitting between them. The CDR3 is 15 residues long. Here the CDR3 DNA reads TGTGCCAGCAGTATACGGGACACCCACACCGGGGAGCTGTTTTTT. It codes for CASSIRDTHTGELFF.

The chain joins TRBV18 to TRBJ1-1, with 10 positions matching TRBD1. CDR1 KGHSH and CDR2 LQKENI come from the germline V gene. The CDR3 extends over 16 amino acids. After removal of 1 base from V and 6 bases from J, the junction contained 8 bases not matched to a gene. CDR3 sequence (DNA): TGTGCCAGCTCACCACAGGGACAGGGGATGTTGGCTGAAGCTTTCTTT. It is translated as CASSPQGQGMLAEAFF. Looking up the rest from reference TRBV18 and TRBJ1-1 gives the full variable domain: NAGVMQNPRHLVRRRGQEARLRCSPMKGHSHVYWYRQLPEEGLKFMVYLQKENIIDESGMPKERFSAEFPKEGPSILRIQQVVRGDSAAYFCASSPQGQGMLAEAFFGQGTRLTVV.

The chain is built from TRBV3-1 (or the pseudogene TRBV3-2) and TRBJ1-1, with a possible D match to TRBD1 (5 bases). CDR3 size: 14 residues. V was clipped by 4 bases and J by 2 bases, with 11 bases between them. Germline assignment: CDR1 LGHDT and CDR2 YNNKEL (reference sequence). Here the CDR3 reads CASSPGQTNTEAFF. As DNA, the CDR3 is TGTGCCAGCAGCCCCGGACAAACTAACACTGAAGCTTTCTTT.

The chain links TRBV19 to TRBJ2-2; 10 bases line up with TRBD2. The CDR3 is made up of 16 amino acids. Trimming took 5 bases from V and 7 from J; bases not matched to a gene: 10. Looked up from germline, CDR1 is LNHDA and CDR2 is SQIVND (reference sequence). CDR3 bases: TGTGCCAGTAGTGGCCTGACTAGCGGGCTCGGCGGGGAGCTGTTTTTT. Protein product: CASSGLTSGLGGELFF.

The chain couples TRBV4-2 to TRBJ1-2, with 8 bases fitting TRBD1. Germline V gives CDR1 LGHNA, CDR2 YNFKEQ. The CDR3 length is 15 residues. The J segment lost 4 bases and the V segment lost 3 bases, leaving 7 bases of the junction unmatched. CDR3 nucleotides: TGTGCCAGCAGCCAGATGGACAGGGAAGGCTATGGCTACACCTTC. Translating it yields CASSQMDREGYGYTF.

CDR3: CASSLDQGTEAFF. CDR3 nucleotide sequence: TGTGCCAGCAGCTTAGATCAGGGCACTGAAGCTTTCTTT. The rearrangement joins TRBV11-2 to TRBJ1-1; TRBD1 might be the D (5 bases). The V end lost 0 bases, the J end lost 4 bases, and 6 bases lay between the germline ends. Germline loops: CDR1 SGHAT, CDR2 FQNNGV. This CDR3 is 13 amino acids long.

The DNA of the CDR3 is TGTGCCAGCTCACCCCCGACGGGGAACACTGAAGCTTTCTTT. This translates into CASSPPTGNTEAFF. The chain is built from TRBV18 and TRBJ1-1; D unresolved. V lost 3 bases and J lost 1, with 9 bases in between. The CDR3 has 14 residues. Per germline, CDR1 KGHSH and CDR2 LQKENI.

V and J are TRBV2 and TRBJ1-2, with 11 bases that match TRBD1. Trimming took 1 base from V and 4 from J; bases not matched to a gene: 2. This CDR3 spans 15 amino acids. Germline values: CDR1 SNHLY, CDR2 FYNNEI. The CDR3 coding sequence is TGTGCCAGCAGTGAAGGGACAGGGGGCTTCTATGGCTACACCTTC. Amino acid sequence: CASSEGTGGFYGYTF. Variable domain in full (rest from reference TRBV2 and TRBJ1-2): EPEVTQTPSHQVTQMGQEVILRCVPISNHLYFYWYRQILGQKVEFLVSFYNNEISEKSEIFDDQFSVERPDGSNFTLKIRSTKLEDSAMYFCASSEGTGGFYGYTFGSGTRLTVV.

This clone was observed once. The chain has TRBV30 and TRBJ2-5, with 7 positions matching TRBD1. V shed 3 bases, J shed 1 base, and the junction held 5 bases outside the gene matches. Germline assignment: CDR1 GTSNPN and CDR2 SVGIG (reference sequence). The CDR3 totals 14 residues. The CDR3 loop reads CAWSEQGFQETQYF. The CDR3 DNA follows: TGTGCCTGGAGCGAACAGGGGTTCCAAGAGACCCAGTACTTC.

J is TRBJ1-2 and V is TRBV5-1, with 12 bases identical to TRBD1. Germline loops: CDR1 SGHRS, CDR2 YFSETQ. The trim removed 3 bases at V and 7 bases at J, leaving 10 bases unmatched. This CDR3 region has 16 residues. In DNA, the CDR3 is TGCGCCAGCAGCTCGTCCGGGACAGGGGGCCAACTTGGCTACACCTTC. Protein sequence: CASSSSGTGGQLGYTF.

J is TRBJ1-4 and V is TRBV11-2, with 7 bases that match TRBD1. Trimming at V came to 5 bases and at J to 4 bases, leaving 10 bases not matched to a gene. Germline V CDR1 and CDR2: SGHAT, FQNNGV. CDR3 length: 16 amino acids. The CDR3 DNA reads TGTGCCAGCAGCCGCCGACAGGGCTTTAGTAATGAAAAACTGTTTTTT. Translated, it gives CASSRRQGFSNEKLFF.

The chain employs TRBV4-2 and TRBJ2-7; 10 positions match TRBD2. CDR1 is LGHNA and CDR2 is YNFKEQ in the germline V gene. This CDR3 has 16 residues. V shed 1 base, J shed 4 bases, and the junction held 7 bases outside the gene matches. The CDR3 reads CASSQGGAGGMYEQYF. The DNA of the CDR3 is TGTGCCAGCAGCCAAGGGGGAGCGGGAGGGATGTACGAGCAGTACTTC.

The rearrangement links TRBV5-6 to TRBJ2-2, with no clear D. Germline lookup yields CDR1 SGHDT and CDR2 YYEEEE. This CDR3 region has 13 residues. V lost 0 bases and J lost 6, with 6 bases in between. The CDR3 DNA reads as TGTGCCAGCAGCTTGGCGGTGTCCGGGGAGCTGTTTTTT. Translating it yields CASSLAVSGELFF.

The chain has TRBV11-2 and TRBJ2-3; the D gene is possibly TRBD1 (6 bases). CDR3 length: 14 amino acids. The germline gives CDR1 SGHAT, CDR2 FQNNGV. Trimming pared 4 bases from V and 6 bases from J, leaving 14 bases between. The CDR3, as DNA: TGTGCCAGCAGCTCAGGAGCCCAGGGGGATACGCAGTATTTT. Translation gives CASSSGAQGDTQYF.

This chain joins TRBV7-2 and TRBJ2-3; 8 nucleotides match TRBD2. V was clipped by 3 bases and J by 1 base; unmatched bases: 3. Per the germline V gene, CDR1 is SGHTA and CDR2 is FQGNSA. CDR3 length equals 15 residues. The CDR3 spells CASSLGTRRTDTQYF. In DNA, the CDR3 is TGTGCCAGCAGCTTGGGGACTAGGCGCACAGATACGCAGTATTTT.

This clone was seen a few times. The genes are TRBV27 and TRBJ1-3, with D possibly matching TRBD1 (5 bases). Looked up from germline, CDR1 is MNHEY and CDR2 is SMNVEV (reference sequence). Trimming took 5 bases from V and 2 from J, leaving 10 bases between them. The CDR3 spans 14 residues. The DNA for the CDR3 is TGTGCCAGCAGTCGGGGGAGGGCTGGAAACACCATATATTTT. Protein product: CASSRGRAGNTIYF.

The chain joins TRBV5-5 to TRBJ2-3, with 16 bases matching TRBD2. Germline V lookup: CDR1 SGHKS, CDR2 YYEKEE (reference sequence). The CDR3 is 17 amino acids. Losses at the gene ends were 4 bases for V and 3 bases for J; bases not matched to a gene: 5. CDR3 sequence reads: CASSQKGLAGGTDTQYF. DNA of the CDR3: TGTGCCAGCAGCCAGAAGGGACTAGCGGGAGGGACAGATACGCAGTATTTT. The full variable domain, with the rest looked up from reference TRBV5-5 and TRBJ2-3, is DAGVTQSPTHLIKTRGQQVTLRCSPISGHKSVSWYQQVLGQGPQFIFQYYEKEERGRGNFPDRFSARQFPNYSSELNVNALLLGDSALYLCASSQKGLAGGTDTQYFGPGTRLTVL.

The genes are TRBV28 and TRBJ2-4, with 7 bases lining up with TRBD1. With 3 bases clipped from V and 8 bases from J, the junction kept 13 bases outside the gene matches. This CDR3 has 16 amino acids. Germline lookup yields CDR1 MDHEN and CDR2 SYDVKM. The CDR3 DNA reads TGTGCCAGCAGTTTTACACCAGGGGGTCTCGAGGACATTCAGTACTTC. This translates into CASSFTPGGLEDIQYF.

The rearrangement joins TRBV15 to TRBJ1-5; the match to TRBD1 covers 11 bases. Trimming cost V 3 bases and J 1 base; bases outside gene matches: 8. Looked up from germline, CDR1 is LNHNV and CDR2 is YYDKDF (reference sequence). This CDR3 contains 18 residues. DNA for the CDR3: TGTGCCACCAGCAGTGGGACAGGGGGACCCTTGAGCAATCAGCCCCAGCATTTT. This codes for CATSSGTGGPLSNQPQHF.